These 15 T cell receptor beta chains were all obtained from the same sample, sequenced in a study of T-cell memory formation after mild COVID-19. Via MiXCR, TCRdb re-called the 5' RACE reads, giving one row per CDR3 protein. The sample has hundreds of thousands of distinct CDR3 sequences; roughly 8.2% are singletons. The sample comprised PBMCs or a T cell subset sorted from them (not recorded which). These receptor sequences come from a man aged 18 to 29 who had mild COVID-19 (a few samples of this study predate the infection). Cell type and time point are not known.

This clonotype was counted only a few times. Since a much larger clone is just one base distant, this may be a read error. The genes are TRBV6-5 and TRBJ2-5; D perhaps matches TRBD2 (6 bases). V lost 4 bases and J 1 base, leaving 7 bases between the germline ends. The CDR3 covers 13 residues. CDR1 is MNHEY and CDR2 is SVGAGI in the germline V gene. CDR3 protein: CASSWGVQETQYF. In nucleotides, the CDR3 is TGTGCCAGCAGTTGGGGGGTCCAAGAGACCCAGTACTTC.

This clonotype was observed at least ten times. The chain couples TRBV4-2 to TRBJ2-3; D is uncertain. The CDR3 is 14 residues long. Trimming removed 2 bases from V and 5 bases from J, with 11 bases in between. Germline values: CDR1 LGHNA, CDR2 YNFKEQ. The CDR3 coding sequence is TGTGCCAGCAGCCAATGGGTATCAGGAGATACGCAGTATTTT. Translation: CASSQWVSGDTQYF.

CDR3 region: CSARDLQGSMLVSPLHF. The CDR3 DNA reads as TGCAGTGCTAGAGATCTCCAGGGGAGTATGCTGGTTTCACCCCTCCACTTT. The chain carries TRBV20-1 and TRBJ1-6; D is possibly TRBD1 (6 bases). CDR1 and CDR2 (germline): DFQATT, SNEGSKA (reference sequence). The V and J ends lost 0 bases and 9 bases respectively, with 21 bases between them. There are 17 residues in the CDR3.

This clonotype appeared many times. The rearrangement links TRBV5-1 to TRBJ2-7; 7 positions match TRBD1. There are 15 residues in the CDR3. CDR1 is SGHRS, CDR2 YFSETQ, per germline. V lost 0 bases and J lost 3; bases outside the gene matches: 6. The CDR3 DNA follows: TGCGCCAGCAGCTTGGGAGGGGGCGGAAACTACGAGCAGTACTTC. Translating it yields CASSLGGGGNYEQYF. The full variable domain, its missing parts supplied by reference TRBV5-1 and TRBJ2-7, is KAGVTQTPRYLIKTRGQQVTLSCSPISGHRSVSWYQQTPGQGLQFLFEYFSETQRNKGNFPGRFSGRQFSNSRSEMNVSTLELGDSALYLCASSLGGGGNYEQYFGPGTRLTVT.

The chain employs TRBV12-3 or TRBV12-4 and TRBJ1-1; D is undetermined. The CDR3 totals 14 residues. The V end lost 3 bases, the J end lost 2 bases, and 10 bases lay between the germline ends. CDR3 DNA: TGTGCCAGCAGTTTCGGCAGTTATAACACTGAAGCTTTCTTT. It codes for CASSFGSYNTEAFF.

There are a few counts of this clonotype. The chain uses TRBV9 and TRBJ2-2; no firm D call. This CDR3 region has 15 residues. The germline gives CDR1 SGDLS, CDR2 YYNGEE. Trimming cost V 2 bases and J 3 bases, with 11 bases left between them. The CDR3 bases are TGTGCCAGCAGCGTGAGGACGCCTCACACCGGGGAGCTGTTTTTT. Translated, it gives CASSVRTPHTGELFF.

The sample holds a few counts of this clonotype. This sequence joins TRBV4-3 and TRBJ2-7; 10 bases agree with TRBD1. The CDR3 is made up of 14 amino acids. J was trimmed by 6 bases and V by 0 bases; bases with no gene match: 2. CDR1 and CDR2 from the germline V gene are LGHNA and YSLEER. The CDR3 spells CASSQEDRGREQYF. In DNA form, the CDR3 reads TGCGCCAGCAGCCAAGAAGACAGGGGGCGCGAGCAGTACTTC.

This clonotype was recorded a few times. CDR3 coding DNA: TGCAGTGCTAGAGATCGGGTGAACACTGAAGCTTTCTTT. Translating gives CSARDRVNTEAFF. The chain recombines TRBV20-1 with TRBJ1-1; D remains unclear. Per germline, CDR1 DFQATT and CDR2 SNEGSKA (reference sequence). V shed 0 bases and J shed 0 bases, with 5 bases lying between them. There are 13 residues in the CDR3.

The J gene is TRBJ1-2, the V gene TRBV3-1; 7 nucleotides line up with TRBD1. The germline CDR1 and CDR2 sequences are LGHDT and YNNKEL (reference sequence). With V trimmed by 3 bases and J by 8 bases, 3 bases remained unmatched. The CDR3 is 12 amino acids. CDR3 loop: CASSHDREGYTF. The DNA for the CDR3 is TGTGCCAGCAGCCATGACAGGGAAGGCTACACCTTC. Combining the CDR3 with reference TRBV3-1 and TRBJ1-2 gives the whole variable domain DTAVSQTPKYLVTQMGNDKSIKCEQNLGHDTMYWYKQDSKKFLKIMFSYNNKELIINETVPNRFSPKSPDKAHLNLHINSLELGDSAVYFCASSHDREGYTFGSGTRLTVV.

This clonotype was detected a few times. The chain couples TRBV27 to TRBJ1-5; 8 bases are shared with TRBD1. With V trimmed by 7 bases and J by 7 bases, 24 bases remained unmatched. Germline V gene data show CDR1 as MNHEY and CDR2 as SMNVEV (reference sequence). This CDR3 region has 19 residues. CDR3 coding DNA: TGTGCCAGCAAACCAAGCGCCGGACAGGGTTTTTCCGGGTGGCAGCCCCAGCATTTT. It yields the protein CASKPSAGQGFSGWQPQHF.

V and J are TRBV19 and TRBJ1-4, with D unclear. The CDR3 runs 11 residues. Germline V CDR1 and CDR2: LNHDA, SQIVND (reference sequence). The V end was cut by 7 bases, the J end by 5 bases, with 5 bases between. CDR3 loop: CASTRNEKLFF. The CDR3 bases are TGTGCCAGTACCCGAAATGAAAAACTGTTTTTT.

J is TRBJ2-1 and V is TRBV5-1, with 9 bases fitting TRBD2. Germline CDR1 is SGHRS and CDR2 is YFSETQ. This CDR3 region has 16 residues. V shed 0 bases, J shed 6 bases, and the junction held 7 bases outside the gene matches. CDR3 in amino acids: CASSLGLAGAINEQFF. DNA for the CDR3: TGCGCCAGCAGCTTGGGATTAGCGGGGGCAATCAATGAGCAGTTCTTC.

The chain combines TRBV6-2 or TRBV6-3 with TRBJ2-7; 8 nucleotides align to TRBD2. The germline CDR1 and CDR2 sequences are MNHEY and SVGEGT. V lost 6 bases to trimming and J lost 1 base; unmatched junction nucleotides: 17. The length of the CDR3 is 18 residues. This CDR3 is CASSSGLADTFPSYEQYV. CDR3 coding DNA: TGTGCCAGCAGCTCCGGACTAGCCGATACGTTCCCATCCTACGAGCAGTACGTC.

V and J are TRBV5-6 and TRBJ1-5, with D uncertain. V was shortened by 1 base and J by 2 bases, with 16 bases between the two germline ends. The CDR3 has 17 amino acids. CDR1 and CDR2 from the germline V gene are SGHDT and YYEEEE. CDR3 DNA sequence: TGTGCCAGCAGCTTGTACTCAGACTCAGTGGGCAATCAGCCCCAGCATTTT. Protein: CASSLYSDSVGNQPQHF.

In its sample, this clonotype was seen many times. CDR3 sequence (DNA): TGTGCCAGCAGCTTAGGGAGCACCGGGGAGCTGTTTTTT. It encodes CASSLGSTGELFF. J is TRBJ2-2 and V is TRBV5-5, with D maybe TRBD2 (5 bases). Trimming took off 2 bases at V and 4 bases at J, with 6 bases between the two ends. From germline, CDR1 is SGHKS and CDR2 YYEKEE (reference sequence). This CDR3 comprises 13 residues.